A single sample gave rise to the 21 T cell receptor beta chains below, sequenced in a study of blood T cell repertoires in COVID-19. The protocol was immunoSEQ multiplex PCR, while the TCRdb copy is restricted to in-frame clones and leaves out a portion. Among about 270,000 clones listed, around 85% were seen once. Source material: peripheral blood. These receptors all come from a human donor with COVID-19, enrolled during active disease. The donor label of this sample is uncertain.

The chain employs TRBV19 and TRBJ1-5; D ambiguous. Trimming took 10 bases from V and 9 from J, leaving 16 bases between them. CDR3 length: 12 amino acids. The germline gives CDR1 LNHDA, CDR2 SQIVND (reference sequence). The CDR3 loop reads CATDESPGPQHF. DNA for the CDR3: TGTGCCACCGACGAGTCCCCGGGGCCCCAGCATTTT. Supplemented by reference TRBV19 and TRBJ1-5, the full variable domain reads DGGITQSPKYLFRKEGQNVTLSCEQNLNHDAMYWYRQDPGQGLRLIYYSQIVNDFQKGDIAEGYSVSREKKESFPLTVTSAQKNPTAFYLCATDESPGPQHFGDGTRLSIL.

J is TRBJ1-5 and V is TRBV19; no reliable D call. The CDR3 totals 15 residues. The V gene lost 1 base and the J gene lost 0 bases, with 7 bases spanning the gap. Germline assignment: CDR1 LNHDA and CDR2 SQIVND (reference sequence). The CDR3 DNA follows: TGTGCCAGTAGTATAGCGGGTTATAGCAATCAGCCCCAGCATTTT. Amino acid sequence: CASSIAGYSNQPQHF.

This clone occurred once. The CDR3 DNA reads TGTGCCAGCAGCTTAGGCCACGGGAGTTCTGAAAAACTGTTTTTT. This codes for CASSLGHGSSEKLFF. The rearrangement joins TRBV7-8 to TRBJ1-4; D unclear. The germline V gene has CDR1 SGHVS and CDR2 FQNEAQ. This CDR3 spans 15 amino acids. V shed 1 base and J shed 7 bases, with 13 bases lying between them. The variable domain in full, with the rest retrieved from reference TRBV7-8 and TRBJ1-4, is GAGVSQSPRYKVAKRGQDVALRCDPISGHVSLFWYQQALGQGPEFLTYFQNEAQLDKSGLPSDRFFAERPEGSVSTLKIQRTQQEDSAVYLCASSLGHGSSEKLFFGSGTQLSVL.

V and J are TRBV12-5 and TRBJ2-7; D is perhaps TRBD1 (6 bases). The CDR3 extends over 15 amino acids. V lost 4 bases, J lost 6 bases, and 19 bases lay in between. CDR1 LGHNT and CDR2 FRNRAP come from the germline V gene. CDR3: CASGYPGHIFCEQYF. In nucleotides, the CDR3 is TGTGCTAGTGGTTATCCGGGACATATTTTTTGCGAGCAGTACTTC.

The V and J genes are TRBV6-5 and TRBJ2-4, with a weak D call TRBD1 (7 bases). This CDR3 comprises 16 residues. CDR1 is MNHEY and CDR2 is SVGAGI in the germline V gene. Trimming removed 2 bases at V and 8 bases at J, with 19 bases between. CDR3 sequence: CASSYRDGGGADIQYF. Written as DNA, the CDR3 is TGTGCCAGCAGTTACCGGGATGGAGGGGGCGCGGACATTCAGTACTTC.

V and J are TRBV7-8 and TRBJ1-2; TRBD1 matches 8 bases. J gave up 12 bases and V 5 bases, and 8 bases lay outside the gene matches. Germline CDR1 is SGHVS and CDR2 is FQNEAQ. CDR3 length: 12 amino acids. CDR3 sequence: CASSHQGTGDTF. CDR3 in DNA: TGTGCCAGCAGCCACCAGGGGACAGGCGACACCTTC.

The V call is TRBV9, the J call TRBJ1-2; TRBD1 agrees at 9 bases. This CDR3 has 14 amino acids. Losses at the gene ends were 4 bases for V and 4 bases for J; bases not matched to a gene: 5. CDR1 is SGDLS and CDR2 is YYNGEE in the germline V gene. The CDR3 sequence is CASSPRTGAYGYTF. CDR3 nucleotides: TGTGCCAGCAGCCCGCGGACAGGGGCCTATGGCTACACCTTC.

The chain carries TRBV4-3 and TRBJ2-3, with TRBD2 matching over 9 bases. Germline values: CDR1 LGHNA, CDR2 YSLEER. This CDR3 has 15 amino acids. J was trimmed by 2 bases and V by 6 bases; bases with no gene match: 6. The CDR3 protein is CASSYSGGYTDTQYF. The CDR3 bases are TGCGCCAGCAGTTACAGCGGGGGGTACACAGATACGCAGTATTTT.

The chain carries TRBV10-3 and TRBJ1-5, with a tentative D call TRBD1 (5 bases). The CDR3 totals 12 residues. Germline CDR1 is ENHRY and CDR2 is SYGVKD. Trimming took 8 bases from V and 5 from J, leaving 10 bases between them. The CDR3 DNA reads as TGTGCCATCCAGGGTTTAGATCAGCCCCAGCATTTT. Amino acid sequence: CAIQGLDQPQHF.

This chain joins TRBV11-3 and TRBJ2-2; 9 bases match TRBD1. Trimming at V came to 5 bases and at J to 2 bases, leaving 6 bases not matched to a gene. Germline V gene lookup returns CDR1 SGHNT and CDR2 YENEEA. The CDR3 spans 16 residues. The CDR3 DNA reads TGTGCCAGCAGCGGAGGGACAGGGAGAAACACCGGGGAGCTGTTTTTT. It is translated as CASSGGTGRNTGELFF.

The V and J genes are TRBV2 and TRBJ2-3; TRBD1 might be the D (5 bases). The V gene lost 0 bases and the J gene lost 4 bases, with 11 bases spanning the gap. The CDR3 consists of 15 residues. Looked up from germline, CDR1 is SNHLY and CDR2 is FYNNEI. Written as DNA, the CDR3 is TGTGCCAGCAGTGAAGCCCTGGCAGGGTCAGATACGCAGTATTTT. As protein: CASSEALAGSDTQYF.

The rearrangement links TRBV7-3 to TRBJ2-2, with 9 bases aligning to TRBD1. Germline CDR1 SGHTA, CDR2 FQGTGA. After removal of 8 bases from V and 6 bases from J, the junction contained 10 bases not matched to a gene. CDR3 length: 15 residues. The DNA for the CDR3 is TGTGCCAGCGGGCTTGGGACAGGGAGGTCCGGGGAGCTGTTTTTT. This translates into CASGLGTGRSGELFF.

This clone was observed a few times. The V and J genes are TRBV19 and TRBJ2-1; D unclear. V lost 6 bases and J lost 7, with 10 bases in between. This CDR3 region has 12 residues. Germline V gives CDR1 LNHDA, CDR2 SQIVND (reference sequence). The CDR3 DNA is TGTGCCAGTAGAAGTTACTCTAATGAGCAGTTCTTC. Its protein is CASRSYSNEQFF.

The chain combines TRBV9 with TRBJ2-2, with TRBD2 matching 10 bases. CDR1 SGDLS and CDR2 YYNGEE come from the germline V gene. The CDR3 is 17 residues long. V dropped 3 bases and J dropped 7; count of bases not matched to a gene: 12. DNA for the CDR3: TGTGCCAGCAGCGCCCGCGACTTAGCGGGAGGCGTCGGGGAGCTGTTTTTT. It specifies CASSARDLAGGVGELFF. Filled out from reference TRBV9 and TRBJ2-2, the complete variable domain reads DSGVTQTPKHLITATGQRVTLRCSPRSGDLSVYWYQQSLDQGLQFLIQYYNGEERAKGNILERFSAQQFPDLHSELNLSSLELGDSALYFCASSARDLAGGVGELFFGEGSRLTVL.

The genes are TRBV5-1 and TRBJ2-5, with D hard to call. The CDR3 has 13 amino acids. Trimming removed 4 bases from V and 2 bases from J, with 9 bases in between. Germline lookup yields CDR1 SGHRS and CDR2 YFSETQ. The CDR3 region is CASSLELQETQYF. DNA for the CDR3: TGCGCCAGCAGCCTGGAATTACAAGAGACCCAGTACTTC.

This clone was observed a handful of times. The chain carries TRBV11-2 and TRBJ1-5; 7 bases are a match to TRBD1. The CDR3 totals 14 residues. V was clipped by 1 base and J by 5 bases; unmatched bases: 2. CDR1 SGHAT and CDR2 FQNNGV come from the germline V gene. The CDR3 protein is CASSLVQGYQPQHF. In nucleotides, the CDR3 is TGTGCCAGCAGCTTAGTACAGGGGTATCAGCCCCAGCATTTT.

This clone was detected once. The J gene is TRBJ1-3, the V gene TRBV28, with TRBD1 matching over 10 bases. CDR1 MDHEN and CDR2 SYDVKM come from the germline V gene. The CDR3 has 15 residues. The V segment lost 1 base and the J segment 6 bases; nucleotides outside the gene matches: 3. CDR3 sequence (DNA): TGTGCCAGCAGTTTATCGGGGACAGGGGCAAACACCATATATTTT. Amino acids: CASSLSGTGANTIYF.

The sample holds many counts of this clone. V gene TRBV18 combines with J gene TRBJ1-5; 10 nucleotides line up with TRBD1. The J segment lost 1 base and the V segment lost 4 bases, leaving 10 bases of the junction unmatched. The germline V gene encodes CDR1 KGHSH and CDR2 LQKENI. This CDR3 has 18 residues. This CDR3 reads CASSQLPGQGSSNQPQHF. In DNA, the CDR3 is TGTGCCAGCTCACAATTACCGGGACAGGGGTCGAGCAATCAGCCCCAGCATTTT.

The gene calls are TRBV7-2 and TRBJ1-1; 10 nucleotides agree with TRBD1. V lost 3 bases, J lost 0 bases, and 7 bases stayed unmatched. The CDR3 covers 17 residues. CDR1 is SGHTA and CDR2 is FQGNSA in the germline V gene. This CDR3 is CASSLIGTGAMNTEAFF. CDR3 DNA: TGTGCCAGCAGCTTGATCGGGACAGGGGCTATGAACACTGAAGCTTTCTTT.

The rearrangement joins TRBV28 to TRBJ2-3, with 9 bases fitting TRBD2. CDR3 length: 17 residues. V gave up 3 bases and J gave up 6 bases; unmatched junction bases: 13. Germline V lookup: CDR1 MDHEN, CDR2 SYDVKM. CDR3 sequence reads: CASSFRGGRAFGDTQYF. The CDR3 nucleotides are TGTGCCAGCAGTTTTAGGGGCGGGAGGGCGTTTGGTGATACGCAGTATTTT.

The chain couples TRBV28 to TRBJ2-5, with 9 bases matching TRBD1. V gave up 7 bases and J gave up 9 bases; unmatched junction bases: 6. Germline values: CDR1 MDHEN, CDR2 SYDVKM. The CDR3 is 12 residues long. CDR3 in DNA: TGTGCCAGCACGGGACAGGGAGGCCCCCAGTACTTC. Its translation is CASTGQGGPQYF. The whole variable domain, remainder taken from reference TRBV28 and TRBJ2-5, is DVKVTQSSRYLVKRTGEKVFLECVQDMDHENMFWYRQDPGLGLRLIYFSYDVKMKEKGDIPEGYSVSREKKERFSLILESASTNQTSMYLCASTGQGGPQYFGPGTRLLVL.